This T cell receptor (beta chain) was identified in a study of T-cell reconstitution after alpha-beta-depleted transplantation in children (dated by TCRdb to the mid-2010s). Looking at the study overall: T-cell immune reconstitution after TCRalphabeta/CD19-depleted allogeneic hematopoietic cell transplantation in children was quantitatively tracked in the study by means of TCR repertoire profiling.

Per the germline V gene (reference sequence), LNHNV is the CDR1 and YYDKDF is the CDR2. Including the terminal cysteine and phenylalanine, the CDR3 comprises 15 residues. Only the CDR3 DNA is retained, 45 bases long and in frame from the first base. The junction carries 13 bases between V and J, which are trimmed by 4 bases and 6 bases respectively. The method behind the library was PCR. The sample was run on an Illumina HiSeq 2500. To normalize quantification of the TCRbeta repertoire, the TCR libraries were built with molecular barcoding that relied on unique molecular identifiers. TCRdb redid the processing of the public reads, applying fastp at Q25 and MiXCR, and retained in-frame beta chains. Entries are consolidated by CDR3 protein sequence, retaining the most common genes and DNA. This sample holds approximately 400,000 distinct CDR3 sequences; 11% were observed only once. The ten biggest clones cover nearly 5.5% of the sample.

This clonotype was seen many times. Its antigen is unknown. Nothing much larger sits one base from this clone, and base qualities are not available. The sequence joins TRBV15 to TRBJ1-6; confidence is insufficient to name the D gene. This TCR came from a human donor who donated a stem cell graft to a child with acute myeloid leukemia. Sequencing used PBMCs from the stem cell graft donor, obtained from the stem cell graft. The nucleotides are TGTGCCACCAGCACGGACGGAATACCTAATTCACCCCTCCACTTT. Translated, it reads CATSTDGIPNSPLHF. Extended through the reference TRBV15 and TRBJ1-6 proteins, this CDR3 yields the full variable domain: DAMVIQNPRYQVTQFGKPVTLSCSQTLNHNVMYWYQQKSSQAPKLLFHYYDKDFNNEADTPDNFQSRRPNTSFCFLDIRSPGLGDTAMYLCATSTDGIPNSPLHFGNGTRLTVT.